This TCR beta chain was found in a study of blood T cell repertoires in COVID-19. Generated by immunoSEQ multiplex PCR, the TCRdb table keeps only in-frame clones and is missing some. The sample carries a few hundred thousand clones, about 89% recorded once. Trimming pared 6 bases from V and 1 base from J, leaving 15 bases between. Looked up from germline, CDR1 is GTSNPN and CDR2 is SVGIG (reference sequence). This CDR3 contains 14 residues. Sequencing was performed on PBMCs or T cells enriched from blood (not recorded which). The rearrangement joins TRBV30 to TRBJ1-1; D is uncertain. The sequence derives from a man aged 35-49 years in a cohort exposed to, infected with or recovered from COVID-19 (not recorded which). The CDR3 region has the DNA TGTGCCTGTAACCCAGTTGCACCGAACACTGAAGCTTTCTTT. Translated, it gives CACNPVAPNTEAFF.